These T cell receptor beta chains were read from a single sample in a study of T cell responses to AZD1222 COVID-19 vaccine. The assay was immunoSEQ multiplex PCR, and TCRdb's table has in-frame clones only and misses some. Among 150,000 to 200,000 clones listed, around 91% were seen once. The sequenced sample was peripheral blood, obtained 28 days after the second AZD1222 dose. The receptors shown here come from an adult who received the AZD1222 COVID-19 vaccine. Each CDR3 is given without its conserved first and last residue.

TRBV30	TRBJ1-5	AWSTWTGGAGQPQH
TRBV5-1	TRBJ2-1	ASSLRRESMVHSEQF
TRBV7-2	TRBJ2-7	ASSLEGARPYEQY
TRBV18	TRBJ1-4	ASSDRASNEKLF
TRBV10-1	TRBJ1-2	ASSPGDGANGYT
TRBV23-1	TRBJ1-6	ASSQSSDRGHNSPLH
TRBV19	TRBJ1-1	ASSIIPMNTEAF
TRBV27	TRBJ1-5	ASSWGVGGGNQPQH
TRBV9	TRBJ2-7	ASSVGPGLAGLYEQY
TRBV5-1	TRBJ1-3	ASSLDMGASGNTIY
TRBV5-8	TRBJ1-5	ASSLERGGWNQPQH
TRBV23-1	TRBJ2-7	ASSLPTGQGVLTSQYEQY
TRBV7-9	TRBJ1-2	ASSLAEVPVNGYT
TRBV10-3	TRBJ2-5	AITANPLQGLETQY
TRBV18	TRBJ2-7	ASSPGTSLSYEQY
TRBV5-4	TRBJ2-7	ASRRDLGVHEQY
TRBV5-1	TRBJ2-2	ASSLGTVNTGELF
TRBV3-1/TRBV3-2	TRBJ1-2	ASSQGLDTAYGYT
TRBV28	TRBJ1-1	ASQPPYLNTEAF
TRBV6-9	TRBJ2-3	ASTSRGLRTDTQY
TRBV30	TRBJ2-5	AWITGTSVQETQY
TRBV5-1	TRBJ1-4	ASSLDPQGEGEKLF
TRBV18	TRBJ1-2	ASSPSAGLSYT
TRBV29-1	TRBJ1-5	SVGEGQPQH
TRBV18	TRBJ1-1	ASSPDMTTEAF
TRBV19	TRBJ1-3	ASSVVSGNTIY
TRBV7-6	TRBJ2-2	ASSPQTGILSTGELF
TRBV28	TRBJ1-2	ASGGRFNYGYT
TRBV5-1	TRBJ2-2	ASSFQDNTGELF
TRBV5-4	TRBJ1-4	ASSLGPDSEKLF
TRBV28	TRBJ1-4	ASSSGQGGEKLF
TRBV3-1/TRBV3-2	TRBJ2-7	ASSPRAISSYEQY
TRBV4-2	TRBJ1-1	ASSQDKGRDTEAF
TRBV28	TRBJ1-3	ASGSVNTIY
TRBV4-1	TRBJ2-3	ASSLSTGGSTDTQY
TRBV11-3	TRBJ2-5	ASSPGVQAQETQY
TRBV10-3	TRBJ1-2	AISAPAGGSPNYGYT
TRBV6-6	TRBJ1-2	ASSSGTGYT
TRBV3-1/TRBV3-2	TRBJ2-2	ASSQDMGFGELF
TRBV3-1/TRBV3-2	TRBJ1-5	ASSQGDSYNQPQH
TRBV3-1/TRBV3-2	TRBJ1-3	ASSQDLGAGNTIY
TRBV19	TRBJ2-4	ASSVTGTSDLAKNIQY
TRBV5-1	TRBJ1-2	ASGSTGYDGYT
TRBV28	TRBJ1-2	ATGQFPYGYT
TRBV5-4	TRBJ2-7	ASSLEDSGLKQY
TRBV18	TRBJ1-2	ASSPDRDYGYT
TRBV7-3	TRBJ2-7	ASSLSGGRDSYEQY
TRBV7-9	TRBJ2-1	ASSLDTIGQF
TRBV3-1/TRBV3-2	TRBJ2-7	ASSQERSGTGLYEQY
TRBV6-5	TRBJ1-6	ASSYEGQGSPLH
TRBV5-8	TRBJ2-1	ASSFAGASYNEQF
TRBV2	TRBJ2-5	ASSELGSREKETQY
TRBV7-2	TRBJ1-1	ASSLAPASAGEAF
TRBV20-1	TRBJ2-3	SASLTLAGGFTDTQY
TRBV6-5	TRBJ2-7	ASTKGYEQY
TRBV19	TRBJ2-5	ASSRTVVGGEETQY
TRBV4-2	TRBJ2-7	ASSQESSGLDEQY
TRBV27	TRBJ1-1	ASSLDSRTEAF